This T cell receptor (beta chain) appears in the sequencing data of a study of blood T cell repertoires in COVID-19. The CDR3 runs to 15 residues. Trimming stripped 4 bases from V and 5 bases from J, with 15 bases between. Germline CDR1 is SGDLS and CDR2 is YYNGEE. How the authors handled the data: Using reference gene primer amplification, nucleated cell counts were estimated. Measured with immunoSEQ multiplex PCR; TCRdb has only the in-frame clones, and not every one. V, J and clone size are those of that table, while D and trimming were read from the DNA. Of a few hundred thousand clones detected, around 89% appear once; the ten largest clones hold approximately 4%.

The sequence came from a woman aged 45-65 years with active or convalescent COVID-19. The chain links TRBV9 to TRBJ1-4; possibly TRBD1 for D (5 bases). The material sequenced was peripheral blood. The CDR3 protein is CASSTRGAPNEKLFF. Written as DNA, the CDR3 is TGTGCCAGCAGCACCCGCGGGGCGCCGAATGAAAAACTGTTTTTT.